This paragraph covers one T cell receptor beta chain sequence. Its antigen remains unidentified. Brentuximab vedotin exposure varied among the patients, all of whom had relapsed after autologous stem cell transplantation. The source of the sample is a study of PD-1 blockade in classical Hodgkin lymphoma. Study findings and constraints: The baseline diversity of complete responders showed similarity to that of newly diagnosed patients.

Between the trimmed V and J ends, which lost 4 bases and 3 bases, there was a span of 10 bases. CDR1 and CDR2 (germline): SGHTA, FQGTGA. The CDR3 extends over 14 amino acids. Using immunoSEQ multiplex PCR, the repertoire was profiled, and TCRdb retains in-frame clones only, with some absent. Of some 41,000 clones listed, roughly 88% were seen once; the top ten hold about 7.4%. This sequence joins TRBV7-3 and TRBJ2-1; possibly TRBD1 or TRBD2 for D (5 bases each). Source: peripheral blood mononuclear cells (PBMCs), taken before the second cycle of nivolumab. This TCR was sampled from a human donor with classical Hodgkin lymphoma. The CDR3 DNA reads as TGTGCCAGCAGCTGGGACGGGATCTACAATGAGCAGTTCTTC. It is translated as CASSWDGIYNEQFF.